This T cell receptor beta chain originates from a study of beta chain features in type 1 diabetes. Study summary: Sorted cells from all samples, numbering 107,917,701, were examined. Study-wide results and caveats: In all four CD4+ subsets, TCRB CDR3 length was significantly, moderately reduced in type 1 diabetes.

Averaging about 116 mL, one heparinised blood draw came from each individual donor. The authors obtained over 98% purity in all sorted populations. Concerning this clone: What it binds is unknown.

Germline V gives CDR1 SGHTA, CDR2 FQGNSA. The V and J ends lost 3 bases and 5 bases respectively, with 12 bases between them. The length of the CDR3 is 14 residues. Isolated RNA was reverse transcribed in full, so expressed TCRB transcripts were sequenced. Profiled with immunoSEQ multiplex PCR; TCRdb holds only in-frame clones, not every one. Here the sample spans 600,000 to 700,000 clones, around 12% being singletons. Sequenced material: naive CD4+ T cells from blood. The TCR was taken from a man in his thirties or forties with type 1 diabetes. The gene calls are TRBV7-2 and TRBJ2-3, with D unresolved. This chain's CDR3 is CASSFPPLVDTQYF. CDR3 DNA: TGTGCCAGCAGCTTCCCCCCACTTGTAGATACGCAGTATTTT.